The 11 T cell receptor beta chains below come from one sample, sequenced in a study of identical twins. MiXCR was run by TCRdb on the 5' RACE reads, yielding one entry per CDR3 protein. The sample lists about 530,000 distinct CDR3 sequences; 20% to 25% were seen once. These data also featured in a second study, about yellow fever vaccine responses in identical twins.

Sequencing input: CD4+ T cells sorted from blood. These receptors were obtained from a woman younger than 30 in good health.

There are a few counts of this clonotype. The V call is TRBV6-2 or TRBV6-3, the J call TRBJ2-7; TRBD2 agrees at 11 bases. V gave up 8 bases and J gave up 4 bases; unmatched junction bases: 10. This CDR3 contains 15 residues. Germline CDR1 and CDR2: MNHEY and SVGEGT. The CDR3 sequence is CASHALAGAAYEQYF. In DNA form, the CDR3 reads TGTGCCAGCCACGCACTAGCGGGAGCGGCTTACGAGCAGTACTTC.

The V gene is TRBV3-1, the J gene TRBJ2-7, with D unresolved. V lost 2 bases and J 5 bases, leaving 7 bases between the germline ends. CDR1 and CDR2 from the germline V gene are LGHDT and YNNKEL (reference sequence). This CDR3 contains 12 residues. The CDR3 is CASSQRVNEQYF. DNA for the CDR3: TGTGCCAGCAGCCAAAGAGTAAACGAGCAGTACTTC.

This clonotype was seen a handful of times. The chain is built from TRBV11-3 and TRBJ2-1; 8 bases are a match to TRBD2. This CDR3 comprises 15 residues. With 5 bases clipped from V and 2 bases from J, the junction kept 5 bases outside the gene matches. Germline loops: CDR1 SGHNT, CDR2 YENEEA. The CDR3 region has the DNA TGTGCCAGCAGCCCCGTTAGCGGGACCTACAATGAGCAGTTCTTC. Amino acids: CASSPVSGTYNEQFF. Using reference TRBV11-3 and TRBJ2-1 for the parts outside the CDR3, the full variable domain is EAGVVQSPRYKIIEKKQPVAFWCNPISGHNTLYWYLQNLGQGPELLIRYENEEAVDDSQLPKDRFSAERLKGVDSTLKIQPAELGDSAVYLCASSPVSGTYNEQFFGPGTRLTVL.

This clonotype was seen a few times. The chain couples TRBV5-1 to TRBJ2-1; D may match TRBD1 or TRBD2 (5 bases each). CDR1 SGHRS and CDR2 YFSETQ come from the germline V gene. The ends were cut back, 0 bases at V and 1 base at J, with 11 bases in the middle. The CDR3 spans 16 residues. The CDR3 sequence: CASSLGGDVSYNEQFF. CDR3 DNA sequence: TGCGCCAGCAGCTTGGGAGGGGATGTATCCTACAATGAGCAGTTCTTC.

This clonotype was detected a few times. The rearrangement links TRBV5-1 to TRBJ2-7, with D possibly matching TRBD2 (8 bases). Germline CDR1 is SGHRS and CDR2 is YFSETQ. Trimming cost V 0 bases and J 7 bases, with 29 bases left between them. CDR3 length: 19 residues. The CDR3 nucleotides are TGCGCCAGCAGCTTGGAAGGGACAGTGGGAGCCGGGACTAGGAGGGAGCAGTACTTC. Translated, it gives CASSLEGTVGAGTRREQYF.

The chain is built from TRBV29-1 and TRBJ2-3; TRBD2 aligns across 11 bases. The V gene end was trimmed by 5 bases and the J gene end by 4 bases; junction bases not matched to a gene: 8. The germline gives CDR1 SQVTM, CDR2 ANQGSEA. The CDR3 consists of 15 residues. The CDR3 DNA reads TGCAGCGTTCCGTTTAGCGGGGGGGCGGCAGATACGCAGTATTTT. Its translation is CSVPFSGGAADTQYF.

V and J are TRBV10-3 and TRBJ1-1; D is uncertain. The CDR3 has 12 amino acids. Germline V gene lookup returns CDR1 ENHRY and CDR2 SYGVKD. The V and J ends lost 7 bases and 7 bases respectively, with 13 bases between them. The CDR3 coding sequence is TGTGCCATCAAGGAGCTAGGTGGTGAAGCTTTCTTT. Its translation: CAIKELGGEAFF.

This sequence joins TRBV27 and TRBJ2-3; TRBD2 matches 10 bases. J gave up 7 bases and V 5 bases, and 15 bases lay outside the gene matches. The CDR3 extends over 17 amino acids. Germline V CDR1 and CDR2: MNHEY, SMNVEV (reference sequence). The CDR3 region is CASSVTSGRHRTNTQYF. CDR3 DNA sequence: TGTGCCAGCAGTGTGACTAGCGGGCGACACCGCACGAATACGCAGTATTTT.

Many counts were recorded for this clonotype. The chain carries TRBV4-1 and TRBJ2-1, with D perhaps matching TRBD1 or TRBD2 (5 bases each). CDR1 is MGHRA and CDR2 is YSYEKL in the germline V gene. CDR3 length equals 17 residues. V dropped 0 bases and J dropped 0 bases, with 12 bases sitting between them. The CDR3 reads CASSQEVGDASYNEQFF. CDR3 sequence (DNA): TGCGCCAGCAGCCAAGAAGTAGGGGACGCCTCCTACAATGAGCAGTTCTTC.

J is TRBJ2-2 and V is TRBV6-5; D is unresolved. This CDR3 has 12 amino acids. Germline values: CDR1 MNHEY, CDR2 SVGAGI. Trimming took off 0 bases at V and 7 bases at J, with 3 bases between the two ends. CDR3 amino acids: CASSYSFGELFF. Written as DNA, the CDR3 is TGTGCCAGCAGTTACTCTTTCGGGGAGCTGTTTTTT.

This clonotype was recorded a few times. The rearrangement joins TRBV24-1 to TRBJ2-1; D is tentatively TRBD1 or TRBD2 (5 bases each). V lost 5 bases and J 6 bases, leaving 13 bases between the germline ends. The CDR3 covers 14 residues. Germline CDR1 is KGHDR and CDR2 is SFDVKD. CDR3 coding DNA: TGTGCCACCAGTGCCCCTGAGGGGTTCAATGAGCAGTTCTTC. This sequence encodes CATSAPEGFNEQFF.